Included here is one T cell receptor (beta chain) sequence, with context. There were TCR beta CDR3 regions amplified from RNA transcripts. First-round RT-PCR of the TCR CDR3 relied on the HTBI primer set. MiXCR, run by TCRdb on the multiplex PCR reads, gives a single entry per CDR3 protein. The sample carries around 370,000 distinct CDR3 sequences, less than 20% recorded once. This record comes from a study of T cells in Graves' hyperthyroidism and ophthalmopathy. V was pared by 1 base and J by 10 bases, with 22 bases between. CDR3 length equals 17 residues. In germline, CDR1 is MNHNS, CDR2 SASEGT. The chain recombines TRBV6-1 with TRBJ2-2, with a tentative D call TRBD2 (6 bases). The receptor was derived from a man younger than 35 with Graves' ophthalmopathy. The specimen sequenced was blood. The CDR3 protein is CASSEGRGGRGFEELFF. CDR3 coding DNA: TGTGCCAGCAGTGAAGGGCGGGGAGGACGCGGGTTTGAGGAGCTGTTTTTT.